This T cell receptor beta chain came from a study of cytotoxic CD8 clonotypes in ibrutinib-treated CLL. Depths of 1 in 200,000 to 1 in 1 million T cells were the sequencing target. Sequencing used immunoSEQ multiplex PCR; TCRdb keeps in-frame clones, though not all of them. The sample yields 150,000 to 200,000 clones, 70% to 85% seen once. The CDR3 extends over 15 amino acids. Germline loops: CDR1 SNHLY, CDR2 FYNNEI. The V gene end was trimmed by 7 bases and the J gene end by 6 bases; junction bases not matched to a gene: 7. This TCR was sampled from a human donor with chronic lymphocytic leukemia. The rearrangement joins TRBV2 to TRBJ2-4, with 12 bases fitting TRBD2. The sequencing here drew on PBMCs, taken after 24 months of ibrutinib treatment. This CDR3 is CASKPTSGGTNIQYF. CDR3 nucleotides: TGTGCCAGCAAACCCACTAGCGGGGGGACAAACATTCAGTACTTC.